This TCR beta chain was recorded in a study of cytomegalovirus exposure and HLA in healthy donors. V was clipped by 0 bases and J by 8 bases, with 11 bases between them. Germline V gives CDR1 SGHRS, CDR2 YFSETQ. This CDR3 has 14 amino acids. Study observations and caveats: A previous analysis found most TCR beta V segments productive roughly 90% or roughly 30% of the time. Cytomegalovirus association was listed for 164 TCR beta chains.

Primers included in the PCR were 60 Vbeta and 13 Jbeta primers. Data came from immunoSEQ multiplex PCR; TCRdb stores just in-frame clones and leaves some out. Of over 100,000 clones listed, around 77% are singletons. Points on this clone: Its specificity is not known.

The V gene is TRBV5-1, the J gene TRBJ1-4, with D perhaps TRBD1 (5 bases). This receptor was taken from a man under 40 in good health and CMV-seronegative. The sequenced material came from PBMCs. The DNA of the CDR3 is TGCGCCAGCAGCTTGGGGGCAGGGCCCGAAAAACTGTTTTTT. Encoded protein: CASSLGAGPEKLFF.